This entry describes one TCR beta chain. The source of the sample is a study of T cell changes during pregnancy in multiple sclerosis. Method: immunoSEQ multiplex PCR; TCRdb's copy keeps in-frame clones and lacks some. The sample has about 22,000 clones; about 90% are singletons. V lost 0 bases to trimming and J lost 2 bases, with 9 bases between them. The CDR3 contains 15 residues. Germline assignment: CDR1 SGHTA and CDR2 FQGTGA. Sample: CD4+ T cells from peripheral blood mononuclear cells, taken in the third trimester of pregnancy. The chain combines TRBV7-3 with TRBJ2-3; D might be TRBD2 (5 bases). The receptor was derived from a female donor in good health, enrolled as a control in a pregnancy study. The CDR3 DNA follows: TGTGCCAGCAGCTTAACGCCTAGCCACACAGATACGCAGTATTTT. It yields the protein CASSLTPSHTDTQYF.